Following are 24 T cell receptor beta chains from one sample sequenced in a study of T cell changes during pregnancy in multiple sclerosis (dated 2019 in TCRdb). Preparation of the library involved the immunoSEQ multiplex PCR assay. Sourced from immuneACCESS, this table was stored by TCRdb with only in-frame sequences that have V and J called. A share of the clones is absent; for the studies checked, an unresolved V gene accounts for under half, and the remainder has no known explanation. The sample records over 45,000 clones, roughly 92% of which are singletons. The top ten clones comprise less than 3.5% of the sample. The sample was peripheral blood, taken in the third trimester of pregnancy. These receptors were obtained from a female donor in good health, enrolled as a control in a pregnancy study.

The chain employs TRBV7-9 and TRBJ1-2; D is unclear. Germline assignment: CDR1 SEHNR and CDR2 FQNEAQ (reference sequence). Deletions cut 11 bases from V and 3 bases from J, with 13 bases between. This CDR3 contains 12 residues. DNA of the CDR3: TGTGCCGCTAGCCCCGGGGACTATGGCTACACCTTC. It encodes CAASPGDYGYTF.

CDR3 region: CASREGREGYTF. For the CDR3, the DNA is TGTGCCAGCCGGGAGGGACGGGAGGGCTACACCTTC. The chain links TRBV7-2 to TRBJ1-2; D possibly corresponds to TRBD1 (5 bases). V lost 8 bases and J lost 8, with 15 bases in between. Germline CDR1 reads SGHTA; CDR2 reads FQGNSA. This CDR3 spans 12 amino acids. The full variable domain, in which reference TRBV7-2 and TRBJ1-2 provide the parts outside the CDR3, is GAGVSQSPSNKVTEKGKDVELRCDPISGHTALYWYRQSLGQGLEFLIYFQGNSAPDKSGLPSDRFSAERTGGSVSTLTIQRTQQEDSAVYLCASREGREGYTFGSGTRLTVV.

The chain employs TRBV19 and TRBJ2-1; unclear D gene. Germline values: CDR1 LNHDA, CDR2 SQIVND (reference sequence). Trimming pared 3 bases from V and 7 bases from J, leaving 16 bases between. This CDR3 is 15 amino acids long. This CDR3 reads CASSILALSRNEQFF. Here the CDR3 DNA reads TGTGCCAGTAGTATTCTCGCCCTCTCACGGAATGAGCAGTTCTTC.

The V and J genes are TRBV6-5 and TRBJ1-1; D is undetermined. Germline CDR1 is MNHEY and CDR2 is SVGAGI. V gave up 2 bases and J gave up 1 base, with 8 bases separating them. The CDR3 consists of 14 residues. Here the CDR3 DNA reads TGTGCCAGCAGTTACAGAGCGAGGAACACTGAAGCTTTCTTT. This encodes CASSYRARNTEAFF.

CDR3 protein: CSVLLQGGVDEQYF. The CDR3 nucleotides are TGCAGCGTTCTTCTACAGGGGGGAGTCGACGAGCAGTACTTC. The V and J genes are TRBV29-1 and TRBJ2-7; TRBD1 matches 8 bases. The CDR3 loop spans 14 amino acids. Trimming took 5 bases from V and 5 from J; bases not matched to a gene: 11. Germline V CDR1 and CDR2: SQVTM, ANQGSEA.

The V call is TRBV18, the J call TRBJ1-2; 7 bases line up with TRBD1. Germline V gene lookup returns CDR1 KGHSH and CDR2 LQKENI. The CDR3 runs 14 residues. After removal of 5 bases from V and 7 bases from J, the junction contained 10 bases not matched to a gene. The CDR3 loop is CASSVDRRSGGYTF. DNA for the CDR3: TGTGCCAGCTCAGTGGACAGGAGGTCAGGTGGCTACACCTTC.

Notes on this clone: The same CDR3 arises from other DNA sequences in this sample as well. The chain recombines TRBV7-9 with TRBJ1-3; D is unclear. V lost 4 bases to trimming and J lost 0 bases, with 7 bases between them. This CDR3 is 14 amino acids long. The germline CDR1 and CDR2 sequences are SEHNR and FQNEAQ (reference sequence). CDR3 DNA: TGTGCCAGCAGCTCCCTGAGCTCTGGAAACACCATATATTTT. This codes for CASSSLSSGNTIYF.

The J gene is TRBJ1-2, the V gene TRBV4-1; 7 nucleotides align to TRBD1. The CDR3 is 13 residues long. V trimming: 3 bases; J trimming: 8 bases; junction bases outside the gene matches: 6. Germline assignment: CDR1 MGHRA and CDR2 YSYEKL. DNA for the CDR3: TGCGCCAGCAGCCAGTACACAGGGGAAGGCTACACCTTC. As protein: CASSQYTGEGYTF.

To note about this clone: Other DNA sequences from this sample encode an identical CDR3 as well. This chain links TRBV9 with TRBJ2-7, with 11 bases that match TRBD2. V was pared by 0 bases and J by 3 bases, with 2 bases of the junction left unmatched. In germline, CDR1 is SGDLS, CDR2 YYNGEE. CDR3 size: 15 residues. The CDR3 loop is CASSVAGTSGYEQYF. The CDR3 nucleotides read TGTGCCAGCAGCGTAGCGGGGACTAGCGGCTACGAGCAGTACTTC. Variable domain in full (rest from reference TRBV9 and TRBJ2-7): DSGVTQTPKHLITATGQRVTLRCSPRSGDLSVYWYQQSLDQGLQFLIQYYNGEERAKGNILERFSAQQFPDLHSELNLSSLELGDSALYFCASSVAGTSGYEQYFGPGTRLTVT.

This clone was counted a single time. The J gene is TRBJ2-2, the V gene TRBV11-3; 8 positions match TRBD1. CDR1 is SGHNT, CDR2 YENEEA, per germline. The CDR3 totals 15 residues. Trimming removed 5 bases from V and 1 base from J; junction bases left unmatched: 3. The CDR3 nucleotides are TGTGCCAGCAGCCTTGGACAGGGGAACACCGGGGAGCTGTTTTTT. Amino acids: CASSLGQGNTGELFF.

This clone was seen only once. This chain joins TRBV18 and TRBJ2-5; D not certain. Germline V gene lookup returns CDR1 KGHSH and CDR2 LQKENI. Trimming cost V 5 bases and J 2 bases, with 9 bases left between them. This CDR3 region has 13 residues. CDR3 loop: CASSSMSQETQYF. The CDR3 DNA is TGTGCCAGCTCATCAATGTCACAAGAGACCCAGTACTTC.

This sequence joins TRBV5-1 and TRBJ2-7, with D perhaps matching TRBD2 (5 bases). Germline CDR1 SGHRS, CDR2 YFSETQ. V gave up 2 bases and J gave up 6 bases, with 18 bases separating them. The CDR3 covers 15 residues. DNA for the CDR3: TGCGCCAGCAGCTTCAAAGGAGGTTCCTCGGCCGAGCAGTACTTC. As protein: CASSFKGGSSAEQYF.

The gene calls are TRBV9 and TRBJ2-2, with 8 bases identical to TRBD2. The CDR3 is made up of 16 amino acids. CDR1 and CDR2 from the germline V gene are SGDLS and YYNGEE. V dropped 0 bases and J dropped 5; count of bases not matched to a gene: 6. The CDR3 loop is CASSVVPGGPTGELFF. In DNA, the CDR3 is TGTGCCAGCAGCGTAGTGCCGGGAGGGCCTACCGGGGAGCTGTTTTTT.

The CDR3 reads CASSTGTTSLEKLFF. In DNA, the CDR3 is TGTGCCAGTAGTACTGGGACAACAAGTCTGGAAAAACTGTTTTTT. The chain carries TRBV19 and TRBJ1-4, with TRBD1 as a possible D gene (6 bases). Between the trimmed V and J ends, which lost 4 bases and 8 bases, there was a span of 17 bases. Germline CDR1 and CDR2: LNHDA and SQIVND (reference sequence). The CDR3 loop spans 15 amino acids.

The chain joins TRBV6-5 to TRBJ1-1; no clear D. Trimming stripped 6 bases from V and 1 base from J, with 12 bases between. The CDR3 extends over 14 amino acids. The germline V gene has CDR1 MNHEY and CDR2 SVGAGI. CDR3 in amino acids: CASSSGPRNTEAFF. CDR3 bases: TGTGCCAGCAGCTCGGGTCCCCGGAACACTGAAGCTTTCTTT.

The rearrangement uses TRBV6-1 and TRBJ2-4, with TRBD2 matching over 16 bases. The CDR3 contains 15 residues. Unmatched junction bases numbered 8, after V lost 9 bases and J lost 9 bases. Per germline, CDR1 MNHNS and CDR2 SASEGT. CDR3 residues: CARGTSGRAVSIQYF. Here the CDR3 DNA reads TGTGCCAGGGGGACTAGCGGGAGGGCCGTTAGCATTCAGTACTTC.

The CDR3 is CASSKGQSYEQYF. The CDR3 DNA follows: TGTGCCAGCAGCAAAGGACAGTCCTACGAGCAGTACTTC. The chain joins TRBV11-3 to TRBJ2-7; maybe TRBD1 (6 bases). Germline V gene lookup returns CDR1 SGHNT and CDR2 YENEEA. The CDR3 consists of 13 residues. The V and J ends lost 5 bases and 1 base respectively, with 9 bases between them.

The chain is built from TRBV11-2 and TRBJ2-7; perhaps TRBD1 as D (6 bases). This CDR3 has 15 residues. Per germline, CDR1 SGHAT and CDR2 FQNNGV. V lost 1 base and J 1 base, leaving 11 bases between the germline ends. In nucleotides, the CDR3 is TGTGCCAGCAGCTTAGCGGCAGGGGAATCCTACGAGCAGTACTTC. The encoded protein is CASSLAAGESYEQYF.

The CDR3 sequence is CASRAGGTDEQYF. In nucleotides, the CDR3 is TGCGCCAGCAGGGCGGGAGGTACGGACGAGCAGTACTTC. This sequence joins TRBV10-2 and TRBJ2-7, with 8 bases identical to TRBD2. J was trimmed by 5 bases and V by 6 bases; bases with no gene match: 6. There are 13 residues in the CDR3. Per germline, CDR1 WSHSY and CDR2 SAAADI.

The V gene is TRBV5-4, the J gene TRBJ2-1; 11 bases line up with TRBD2. The germline gives CDR1 SGHNT, CDR2 YYREEE (reference sequence). V was pared by 2 bases and J by 2 bases, with 0 bases of the junction left unmatched. The length of the CDR3 is 15 residues. The CDR3 region is CASSFSGGAYNEQFF. In nucleotides, the CDR3 is TGTGCCAGCAGCTTTAGCGGGGGGGCCTACAATGAGCAGTTCTTC.

The chain employs TRBV2 and TRBJ2-7; 11 bases map to TRBD2. Germline V CDR1 and CDR2: SNHLY, FYNNEI. Trimming at V came to 6 bases and at J to 1 base, leaving 2 bases not matched to a gene. There are 14 residues in the CDR3. In DNA form, the CDR3 reads TGTGCCAGCAGCCGGACTAGCGGGTCCTACGAGCAGTACTTC. Translation: CASSRTSGSYEQYF.

This chain links TRBV5-1 with TRBJ2-3; the match to TRBD2 covers 7 bases. With V trimmed by 0 bases and J by 4 bases, 8 bases remained unmatched. CDR1 and CDR2 (germline): SGHRS, YFSETQ. There are 16 residues in the CDR3. The CDR3 coding sequence is TGCGCCAGCAGCTTGGATCTCGGCGGGAGCGCAGATACGCAGTATTTT. Its protein product is CASSLDLGGSADTQYF.

The rearrangement joins TRBV7-2 to TRBJ2-7; a weak D match, TRBD1 (6 bases). Germline V gene sequence: CDR1 SGHTA, CDR2 FQGNSA. The CDR3 is 16 amino acids. V was pared by 1 base and J by 1 base, with 14 bases between. CDR3 sequence (DNA): TGTGCCAGCAGCTTAGTTCCAGGGGAGCCTTCCTACGAGCAGTACTTC. It translates to CASSLVPGEPSYEQYF.

The chain combines TRBV5-5 with TRBJ1-1, with D possibly matching TRBD1 (5 bases). Germline CDR1 and CDR2: SGHKS and YYEKEE (reference sequence). CDR3 size: 16 residues. V gave up 4 bases and J gave up 0 bases, with 16 bases separating them. In DNA form, the CDR3 reads TGTGCCAGCAGCCGGTTACCCCAGGGTATGAACACTGAAGCTTTCTTT. This gives the protein CASSRLPQGMNTEAFF.